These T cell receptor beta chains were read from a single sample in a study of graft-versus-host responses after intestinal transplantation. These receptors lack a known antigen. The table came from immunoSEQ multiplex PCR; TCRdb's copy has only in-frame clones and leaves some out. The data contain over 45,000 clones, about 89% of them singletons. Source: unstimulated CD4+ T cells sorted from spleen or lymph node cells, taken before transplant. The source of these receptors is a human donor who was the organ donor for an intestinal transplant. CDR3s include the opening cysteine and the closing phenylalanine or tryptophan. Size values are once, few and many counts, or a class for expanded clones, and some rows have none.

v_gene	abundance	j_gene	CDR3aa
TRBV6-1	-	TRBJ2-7	CASSEAVSGGFSYEQYF
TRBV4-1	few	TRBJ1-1	CASSYPGTGGTEAFF
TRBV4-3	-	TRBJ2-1	CASSQDRFGGSSYNEQFF
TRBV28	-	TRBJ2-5	CASSLLTGNQETQYF
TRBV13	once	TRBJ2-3	CASSGGQGIPDTQYF
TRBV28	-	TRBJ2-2	CASSSLLLQVITGELFF
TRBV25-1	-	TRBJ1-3	CASSESLPTSNTIYF
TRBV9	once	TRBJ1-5	CASSVGEYQPQHF
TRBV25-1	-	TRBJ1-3	CASIGGSGNTIYF
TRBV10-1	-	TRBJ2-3	CASSGLAGSTDTQYF
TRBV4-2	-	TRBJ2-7	CASSQGKAGLAGGNSTLRYF
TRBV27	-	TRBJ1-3	CASSLRTGNTIYF
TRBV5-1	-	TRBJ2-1	CASSPQGGEQFF